A selection of T cell receptor beta chains follows, all from one sample in a study of graft-versus-host responses after intestinal transplantation. For these receptors, no antigen is known. Only in-frame clones appear in the TCRdb table, and some are missing; sequencing was by immunoSEQ multiplex PCR. The table records tens of thousands of clones, 90% to 95% of them present only once. This specimen consisted of unstimulated CD8+ T cells sorted from spleen or lymph node cells, obtained before transplant. Every receptor here comes from a human donor who was the organ donor for an intestinal transplant. Both conserved end residues are part of each CDR3. The order of the fields is D gene, clone size, V gene, J gene, CDR3 protein, CDR3 DNA. D genes are given only for firm matches. Clone sizes are given selectively: once, few, many, or a class where the clone is expanded.

>.|.|TRBV27|TRBJ2-3
CASSEGHATDTQYF
TGTGCCAGCAGTGAAGGACATGCCACAGATACGCAGTATTTT
>TRBD1|.|TRBV10-3|TRBJ1-2
CAAQPGQIYGYTF
TGTGCCGCACAGCCGGGACAGATATATGGCTACACCTTC
>TRBD2|.|TRBV2|TRBJ2-2
CATASGSINTGELFF
TGTGCCACCGCTAGCGGGAGCATTAACACCGGGGAGCTGTTTTTT
>.|.|TRBV15|TRBJ1-1
CATSRASPDTSDTEAFF
TGTGCCACCAGCAGAGCCTCTCCTGACACATCCGACACTGAAGCTTTCTTT
>.|.|TRBV2|TRBJ1-6
CASTGQNNSPLHF
TGTGCCAGCACCGGACAGAATAATTCACCCCTCCACTTT
>.|.|TRBV5-6|TRBJ2-3
CASSWGLEGSTDTQYF
TGTGCCAGCAGCTGGGGTCTGGAGGGGAGCACAGATACGCAGTATTTT
>.|once|TRBV19|TRBJ2-7
CASSMGRGAYEQYF
TGTGCCAGTAGTATGGGCAGGGGCGCGTACGAGCAGTACTTC
>.|.|TRBV28|TRBJ2-7
CASRMAARAYEQYF
TGTGCCAGCAGGATGGCGGCGAGGGCCTACGAGCAGTACTTC
>TRBD2|.|TRBV28|TRBJ2-2
CASTLAGDWAGELFF
TGTGCCAGCACCCTAGCGGGAGACTGGGCTGGGGAGCTGTTTTTT
>.|.|TRBV13|TRBJ1-5
CASSLHREEDQPQHF
TGTGCCAGCAGCTTACACAGGGAAGAGGATCAGCCCCAGCATTTT
>.|.|TRBV6-1|TRBJ1-1
CASSAPEEEYTEAFF
TGTGCCAGCAGTGCGCCGGAGGAGGAGTACACTGAAGCTTTCTTT
>.|.|TRBV5-4|TRBJ2-3
CASSRRGGATDTQYF
TGTGCCAGCAGCCGCCGAGGGGGGGCAACAGATACGCAGTATTTT
>.|.|TRBV13|TRBJ2-7
CASSLVPNRGNEQYF
TGTGCCAGCAGCTTAGTCCCAAACCGGGGGAACGAGCAGTACTTC
>TRBD2|.|TRBV15|TRBJ2-4
CATSRNKGLAGTLAKNIQYF
TGTGCCACCAGCAGAAATAAGGGACTAGCGGGAACGCTAGCCAAAAACATTCAGTACTTC
>.|.|TRBV16|TRBJ1-4
CASSQSGQDEKLFF
TGTGCCAGCAGCCAATCGGGTCAGGATGAAAAACTGTTTTTT
>TRBD1|once|TRBV27|TRBJ1-2
CASSTLGQVYGYTF
TGTGCCAGCAGTACGCTGGGACAGGTCTATGGCTACACCTTC
>TRBD1|.|TRBV7-8|TRBJ1-6
CASSSQGSSYNSPLHF
TGTGCCAGCAGCTCACAGGGGAGCTCCTATAATTCACCCCTCCACTTT
>TRBD1|.|TRBV6-1|TRBJ2-7
CASSASGGEASYEQYF
TGTGCCAGCAGTGCCTCAGGGGGCGAGGCCTCCTACGAGCAGTACTTC
>TRBD2|once|TRBV19|TRBJ2-1
CASSDSGGNEQFF
TGTGCCAGTAGTGATAGCGGGGGGAATGAGCAGTTCTTC
>.|.|TRBV7-9|TRBJ2-5
CASSLGPSPGETQYF
TGTGCCAGCAGCTTAGGGCCGTCACCTGGAGAGACCCAGTACTTC
>.|.|TRBV5-1|TRBJ2-2
CASSSKMDYRTGELFF
TGCGCCAGCAGCTCGAAAATGGACTATCGGACCGGGGAGCTGTTTTTT
>.|.|TRBV7-9|TRBJ1-4
CASSSNVGQLNEKLFF
TGTGCCAGCAGCTCCAACGTGGGGCAGCTCAATGAAAAACTGTTTTTT
>.|.|TRBV10-3|TRBJ2-3
CAISESLAGFTDTQYF
TGTGCCATCAGTGAGTCTCTTGCGGGTTTCACAGATACGCAGTATTTT
>TRBD1|.|TRBV13|TRBJ1-1
CASSAGGQGVTEAFF
TGTGCCAGCAGCGCGGGGGGACAGGGAGTGACTGAAGCTTTCTTT
>.|few|TRBV4-3|TRBJ1-5
CASSQDGHRSNQPQHF
TGCGCCAGCAGCCAAGATGGGCACCGTAGCAATCAGCCCCAGCATTTT
>TRBD2|.|TRBV5-1|TRBJ2-5
CASSIRPSGGPQETQYF
TGCGCCAGCAGCATACGTCCGAGCGGGGGCCCCCAAGAGACCCAGTACTTC
>.|.|TRBV29-1|TRBJ2-7
CSVETDTYEQYF
TGCAGCGTTGAGACGGACACCTACGAGCAGTACTTC
>TRBD1|.|TRBV27|TRBJ1-2
CASSLWQGANYGYTF
TGTGCCAGCAGTTTATGGCAGGGGGCTAACTATGGCTACACCTTC
>TRBD2|once|TRBV7-2|TRBJ2-5
CASSLGGGSFETQYF
TGTGCCAGCAGCTTAGGAGGCGGGAGCTTCGAGACCCAGTACTTC
>TRBD1|.|TRBV7-9|TRBJ2-1
CASSRGLGLNEQFF
TGTGCCAGCAGCAGGGGGCTAGGGCTCAATGAGCAGTTCTTC
>TRBD1|.|TRBV27|TRBJ1-1
CASSFSGTDTEAFF
TGTGCCAGCAGTTTCTCCGGGACAGACACTGAAGCTTTCTTT
>.|.|TRBV5-1|TRBJ2-3
CASSPRPSEADTQYF
TGCGCCAGCAGCCCCCGCCCTAGCGAGGCAGATACGCAGTATTTT